The entry below describes one TCR beta chain. Sequencing used immunoSEQ multiplex PCR; TCRdb keeps in-frame clones, though not all of them. The sample includes roughly 18,000 clones, approximately 70% of them seen just once. Unmatched junction bases numbered 11, after V lost 4 bases and J lost 3 bases. This CDR3 is built from 16 residues. Germline V gene lookup returns CDR1 MGHRA and CDR2 YSYEKL. The source of the sample is a study of neoadjuvant anti-PD-1 for oral cavity cancer. Overall study context: Patients without progression received a fourth nivolumab dose around day 43, then surgical resection on days 50-56.

Patients were newly diagnosed with stage II-IVA oral cavity squamous cell carcinoma without prior systemic or radiation treatment. Blood cells were analyzed directly, without culture or expansion. The specimen was PBMCs, collected before nivolumab (anti-PD-1) treatment. J is TRBJ1-2 and V is TRBV4-1; 7 bases line up with TRBD1. The receptor was derived from a person aged 35 to 85 with oral cavity squamous cell carcinoma. CDR3 nucleotides: TGCGCCAGCAGCCCCACGACAGGGACGCTTTACTATGGCTACACCTTC. Its translation is CASSPTTGTLYYGYTF.